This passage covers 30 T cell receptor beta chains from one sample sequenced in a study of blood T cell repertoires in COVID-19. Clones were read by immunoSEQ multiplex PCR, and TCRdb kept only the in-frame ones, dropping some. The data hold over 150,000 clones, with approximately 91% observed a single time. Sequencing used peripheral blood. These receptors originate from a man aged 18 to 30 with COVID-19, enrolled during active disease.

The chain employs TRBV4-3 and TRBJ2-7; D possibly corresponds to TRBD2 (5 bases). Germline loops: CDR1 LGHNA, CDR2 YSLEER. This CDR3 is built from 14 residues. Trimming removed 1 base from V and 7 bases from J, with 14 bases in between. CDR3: CASSQVVWGEEQYF. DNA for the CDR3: TGCGCCAGCAGCCAAGTAGTTTGGGGAGAAGAGCAGTACTTC.

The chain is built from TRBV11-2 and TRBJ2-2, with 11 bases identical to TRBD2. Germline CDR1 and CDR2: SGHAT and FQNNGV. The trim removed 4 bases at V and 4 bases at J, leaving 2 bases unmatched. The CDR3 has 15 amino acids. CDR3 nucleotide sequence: TGTGCCAGCAGCTGGGGGACTAGCGGCACCGGGGAGCTGTTTTTT. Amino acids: CASSWGTSGTGELFF.

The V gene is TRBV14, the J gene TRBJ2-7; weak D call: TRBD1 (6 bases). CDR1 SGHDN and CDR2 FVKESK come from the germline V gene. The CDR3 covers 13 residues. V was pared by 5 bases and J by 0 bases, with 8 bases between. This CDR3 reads CASSDRSSYEQYF. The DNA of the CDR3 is TGTGCCAGCAGCGACAGGAGCTCCTACGAGCAGTACTTC.

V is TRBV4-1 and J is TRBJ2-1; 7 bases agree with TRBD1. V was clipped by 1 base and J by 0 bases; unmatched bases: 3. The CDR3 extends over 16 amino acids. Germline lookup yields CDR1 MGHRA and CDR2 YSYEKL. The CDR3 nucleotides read TGCGCCAGCAGCCAAGGGGGACAGATCTCCTACAATGAGCAGTTCTTC. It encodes CASSQGGQISYNEQFF.

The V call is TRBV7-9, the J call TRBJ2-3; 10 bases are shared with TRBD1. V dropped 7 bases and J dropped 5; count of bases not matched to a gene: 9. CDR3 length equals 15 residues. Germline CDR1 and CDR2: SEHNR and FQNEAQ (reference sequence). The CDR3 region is CASKLSGTGVDTQYF. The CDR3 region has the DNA TGTGCCAGCAAGTTATCCGGGACAGGGGTAGATACGCAGTATTTT.

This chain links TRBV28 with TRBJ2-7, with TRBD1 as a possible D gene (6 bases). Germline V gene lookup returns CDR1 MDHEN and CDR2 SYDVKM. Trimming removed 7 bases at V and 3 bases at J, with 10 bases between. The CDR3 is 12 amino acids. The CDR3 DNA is TGTGCCAGCACATTAGGGGGCTACGAGCAGTACTTC. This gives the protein CASTLGGYEQYF.

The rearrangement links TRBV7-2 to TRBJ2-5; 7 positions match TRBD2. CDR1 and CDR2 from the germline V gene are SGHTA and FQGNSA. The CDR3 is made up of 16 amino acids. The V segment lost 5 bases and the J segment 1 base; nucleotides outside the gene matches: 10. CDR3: CASSPPRGVVQETQYF. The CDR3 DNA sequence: TGTGCCAGCAGCCCTCCTCGGGGGGTCGTCCAAGAGACCCAGTACTTC.

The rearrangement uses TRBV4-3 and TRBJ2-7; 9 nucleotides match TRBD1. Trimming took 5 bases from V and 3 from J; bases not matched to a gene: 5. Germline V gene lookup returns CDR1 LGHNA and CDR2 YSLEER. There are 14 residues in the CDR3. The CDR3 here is CASSYGTGIYEQYF. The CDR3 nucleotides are TGCGCCAGCAGCTACGGGACAGGGATCTACGAGCAGTACTTC.

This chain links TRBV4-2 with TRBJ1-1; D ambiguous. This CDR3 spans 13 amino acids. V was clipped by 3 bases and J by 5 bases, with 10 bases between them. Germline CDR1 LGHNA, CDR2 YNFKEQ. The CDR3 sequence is CASSQGWATEAFF. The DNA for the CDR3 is TGTGCCAGCAGCCAGGGCTGGGCAACTGAAGCTTTCTTT.

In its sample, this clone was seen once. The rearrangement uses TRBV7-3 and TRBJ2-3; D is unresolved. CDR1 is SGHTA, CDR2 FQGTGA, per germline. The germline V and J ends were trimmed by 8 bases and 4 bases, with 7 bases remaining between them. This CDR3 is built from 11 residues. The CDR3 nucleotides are TGTGCCAGCCCAGAAGCAGATACGCAGTATTTT. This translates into CASPEADTQYF.

The CDR3 sequence is CASSPPSSEGGMKGRSYEQYF. For the CDR3, the DNA is TGTGCCAGCAGCCCCCCATCGAGTGAGGGGGGGATGAAGGGGCGGTCCTACGAGCAGTACTTC. V usage is TRBV13 and J usage is TRBJ2-7, with a tentative D call TRBD2 (7 bases). V was pared by 5 bases and J by 1 base, with 33 bases between. This CDR3 is built from 21 residues. The germline CDR1 and CDR2 sequences are PRHDT and FYEKMQ (reference sequence).

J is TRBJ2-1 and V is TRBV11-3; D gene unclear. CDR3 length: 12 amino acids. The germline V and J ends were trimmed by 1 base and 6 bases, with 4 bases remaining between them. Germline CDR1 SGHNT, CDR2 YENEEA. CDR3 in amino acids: CASSLGANEQFF. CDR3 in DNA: TGTGCCAGCAGCTTAGGGGCCAATGAGCAGTTCTTC.

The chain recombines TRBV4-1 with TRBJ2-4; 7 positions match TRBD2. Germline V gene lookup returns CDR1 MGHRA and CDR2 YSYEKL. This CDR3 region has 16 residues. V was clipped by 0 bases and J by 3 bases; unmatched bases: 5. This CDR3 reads CASSQDEGLLKNIQYF. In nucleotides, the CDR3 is TGCGCCAGCAGCCAAGATGAGGGACTACTCAAAAACATTCAGTACTTC.

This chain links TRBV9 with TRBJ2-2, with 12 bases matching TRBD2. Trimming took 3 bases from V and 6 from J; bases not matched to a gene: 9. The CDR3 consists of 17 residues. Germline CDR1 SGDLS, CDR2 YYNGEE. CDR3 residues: CASSARLAGAKPGELFF. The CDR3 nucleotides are TGTGCCAGCAGCGCCAGACTAGCGGGAGCCAAGCCCGGGGAGCTGTTTTTT.

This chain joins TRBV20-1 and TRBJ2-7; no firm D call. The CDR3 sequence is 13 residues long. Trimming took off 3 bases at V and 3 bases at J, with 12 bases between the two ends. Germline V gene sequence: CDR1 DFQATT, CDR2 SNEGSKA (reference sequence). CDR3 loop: CSASSLDYYEQYF. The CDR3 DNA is TGCAGTGCTAGTAGCCTAGATTACTACGAGCAGTACTTC.

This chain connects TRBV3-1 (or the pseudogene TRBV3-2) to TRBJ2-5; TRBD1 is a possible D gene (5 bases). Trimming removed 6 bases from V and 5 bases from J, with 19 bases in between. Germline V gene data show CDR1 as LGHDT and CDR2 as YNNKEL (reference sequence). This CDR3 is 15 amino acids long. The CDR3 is CASSQPEGAVETQYF. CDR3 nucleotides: TGTGCCAGCAGTCAGCCGGAAGGGGCCGTGGAGACCCAGTACTTC.

CDR3 sequence reads: CASSTWAAQGAGANVLTF. CDR3 bases: TGTGCCAGCAGTACCTGGGCGGCACAGGGAGCTGGGGCCAACGTCCTGACTTTC. The chain has TRBV28 and TRBJ2-6; maybe TRBD1 (6 bases). In germline, CDR1 is MDHEN, CDR2 SYDVKM. CDR3 length equals 18 residues. The ends were cut back, 5 bases at V and 2 bases at J, with 19 bases in the middle.

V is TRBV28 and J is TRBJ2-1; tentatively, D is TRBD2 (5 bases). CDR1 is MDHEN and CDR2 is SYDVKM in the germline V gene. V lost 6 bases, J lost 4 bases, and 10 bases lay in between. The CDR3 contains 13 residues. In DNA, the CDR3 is TGTGCCAGCAGCTACGGGGATTACAATGAGCAGTTCTTC. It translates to CASSYGDYNEQFF.

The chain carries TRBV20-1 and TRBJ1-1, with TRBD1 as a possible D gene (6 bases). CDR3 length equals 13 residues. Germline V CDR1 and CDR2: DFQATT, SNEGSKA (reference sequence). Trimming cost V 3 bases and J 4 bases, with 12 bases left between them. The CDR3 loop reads CSASTGLVTEAFF. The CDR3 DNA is TGCAGTGCTAGTACAGGGTTGGTCACTGAAGCTTTCTTT.

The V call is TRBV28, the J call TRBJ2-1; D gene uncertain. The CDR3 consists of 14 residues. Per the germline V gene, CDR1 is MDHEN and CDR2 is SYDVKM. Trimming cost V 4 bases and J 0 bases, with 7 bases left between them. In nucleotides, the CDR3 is TGTGCCAGCAGTTACCCAGGCTCCTACAATGAGCAGTTCTTC. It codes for CASSYPGSYNEQFF.

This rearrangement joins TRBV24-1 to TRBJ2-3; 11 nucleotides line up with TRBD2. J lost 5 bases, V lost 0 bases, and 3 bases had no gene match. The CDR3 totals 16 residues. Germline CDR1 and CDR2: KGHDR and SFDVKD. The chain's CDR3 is CATSDLTSGRIDTQYF. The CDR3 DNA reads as TGTGCCACCAGTGATTTGACTAGCGGGAGAATAGATACGCAGTATTTT.

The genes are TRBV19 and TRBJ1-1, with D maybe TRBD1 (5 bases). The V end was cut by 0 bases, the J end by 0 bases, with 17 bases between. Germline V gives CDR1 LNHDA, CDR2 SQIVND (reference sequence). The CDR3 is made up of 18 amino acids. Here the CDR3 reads CASSIDIGTYRLNTEAFF. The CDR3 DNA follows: TGTGCCAGTAGTATAGATATCGGGACTTACCGTCTGAACACTGAAGCTTTCTTT.

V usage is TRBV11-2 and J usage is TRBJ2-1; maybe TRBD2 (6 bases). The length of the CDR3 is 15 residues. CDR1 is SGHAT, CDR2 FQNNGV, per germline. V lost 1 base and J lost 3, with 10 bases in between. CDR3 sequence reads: CASSLALTSYNEQFF. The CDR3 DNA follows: TGTGCCAGCAGCTTAGCCCTGACTAGCTACAATGAGCAGTTCTTC.

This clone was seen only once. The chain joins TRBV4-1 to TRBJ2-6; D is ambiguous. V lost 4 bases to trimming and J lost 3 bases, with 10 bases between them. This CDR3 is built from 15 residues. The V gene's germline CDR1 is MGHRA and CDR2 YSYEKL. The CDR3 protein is CASSRSQNGANVLTF. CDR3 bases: TGCGCCAGCAGCCGGAGTCAGAATGGGGCCAACGTCCTGACTTTC.

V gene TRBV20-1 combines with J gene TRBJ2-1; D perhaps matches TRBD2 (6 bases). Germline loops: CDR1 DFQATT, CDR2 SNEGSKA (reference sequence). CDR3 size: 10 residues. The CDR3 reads CGAGYNEQFF. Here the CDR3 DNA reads TGCGGGGCGGGGTACAATGAGCAGTTCTTC.

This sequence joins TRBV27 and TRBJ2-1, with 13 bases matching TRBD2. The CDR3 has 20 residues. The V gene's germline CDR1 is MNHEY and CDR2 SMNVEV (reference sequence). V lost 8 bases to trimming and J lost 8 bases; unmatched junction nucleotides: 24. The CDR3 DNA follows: TGTGCCAGCCGTTGGACTCTGGGACTAGCGGGATACTCGAAAGAGGATGAGCAGTTCTTC. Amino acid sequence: CASRWTLGLAGYSKEDEQFF.

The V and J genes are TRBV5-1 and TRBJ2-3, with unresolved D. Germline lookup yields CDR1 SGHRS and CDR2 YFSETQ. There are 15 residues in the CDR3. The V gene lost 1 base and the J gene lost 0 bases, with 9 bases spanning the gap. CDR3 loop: CASSLSESSTDTQYF. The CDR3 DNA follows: TGCGCCAGCAGCTTGTCGGAGTCTAGCACAGATACGCAGTATTTT.

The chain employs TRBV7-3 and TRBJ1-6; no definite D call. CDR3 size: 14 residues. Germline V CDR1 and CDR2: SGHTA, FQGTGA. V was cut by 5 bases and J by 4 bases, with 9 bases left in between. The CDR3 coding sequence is TGTGCCAGCAGCGAGGGAGAATATAATTCACCCCTCCACTTT. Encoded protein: CASSEGEYNSPLHF.

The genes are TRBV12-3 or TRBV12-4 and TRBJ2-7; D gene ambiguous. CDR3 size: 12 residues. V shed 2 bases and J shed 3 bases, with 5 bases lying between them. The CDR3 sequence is CASSLSGYEQYF. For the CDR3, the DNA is TGTGCCAGCAGTTTATCCGGCTACGAGCAGTACTTC.

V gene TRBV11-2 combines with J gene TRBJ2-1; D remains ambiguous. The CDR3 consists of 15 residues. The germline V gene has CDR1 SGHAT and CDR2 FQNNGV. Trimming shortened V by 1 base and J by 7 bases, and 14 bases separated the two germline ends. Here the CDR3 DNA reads TGTGCCAGCAGCTTAGTCACTACCACTTTTAATGAGCAGTTCTTC. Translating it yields CASSLVTTTFNEQFF.